This T cell receptor (beta chain) was obtained from a study of T cells of healthy individuals. Per germline, CDR1 LNHDA and CDR2 SQIVND (reference sequence). This CDR3 is 15 amino acids long. TCRdb reprocessed the 5' RACE reads with MiXCR, giving one entry per CDR3 protein. The table has around 80,000 distinct CDR3 sequences, 4% to 5.5% seen once. With respect to this clonotype: Germline is not matched at one junction end, which may reflect a read error.

The TCR sequence derives from a female donor in good health. The chain has TRBV19 and TRBJ2-1; 7 bases line up with TRBD2. DNA of the CDR3: TGTGCCAGTACCTCTAGGCCTAGCGGAAACAAGGAGCAGTTCTTC. It encodes CASTSRPSGNKEQFF.